A single sample is the source of the 9 T cell receptor beta chains below, sequenced in a study of glioma-infiltrating T cells. Using RNA template, CDR3s of TCR alpha and beta were amplified with iRepertoire arm-PCR. Via MiXCR, TCRdb re-called the multiplex PCR reads, giving one row per CDR3 protein. The sample carries fewer than 500,000 distinct CDR3 sequences, 41% recorded once. The sequenced sample was glioma tissue, nonneoplastic brain tissue, or PBMCs (not recorded which). These receptors originate from a human donor with low-grade glioma or glioblastoma, undergoing nonglioma brain surgery, or in good health (not recorded which).

The rearrangement links TRBV2 to TRBJ2-3; 12 bases line up with TRBD2. CDR1 and CDR2 (germline): SNHLY, FYNNEI. V shed 5 bases and J 6 bases; nucleotides not matched to a gene: 6. This CDR3 is built from 15 residues. The CDR3 DNA is TGTGCCAGCAGTCGGCTAGCGGGAGGGGCCGATACGCAGTATTTT. Translating gives CASSRLAGGADTQYF.

This clonotype has only a few counts. The chain uses TRBV2 and TRBJ1-5; 8 bases match TRBD1. This CDR3 comprises 15 residues. Germline V lookup: CDR1 SNHLY, CDR2 FYNNEI. V lost 6 bases to trimming and J lost 7 bases; unmatched junction nucleotides: 11. Written as DNA, the CDR3 is TGTGCCAGCAGCCCAGAACGGACAGGGCTACAGCCCCAGCATTTT. This encodes CASSPERTGLQPQHF.

This chain uses TRBV4-1 with TRBJ2-1; 8 bases fit TRBD2. This CDR3 spans 18 amino acids. In germline, CDR1 is MGHRA, CDR2 YSYEKL. Losses at the gene ends were 4 bases for V and 4 bases for J; bases not matched to a gene: 15. The CDR3 protein is CASSPRGVGTRSYNEQFF. The CDR3 DNA reads as TGCGCCAGCAGCCCTCGGGGAGTTGGGACTAGATCTTACAATGAGCAGTTCTTC.

The chain is built from TRBV7-2 and TRBJ2-7, with a possible D match to TRBD2 (5 bases). V lost 3 bases to trimming and J lost 7 bases, with 19 bases between them. CDR3 length equals 15 residues. Germline assignment: CDR1 SGHTA and CDR2 FQGNSA. In DNA form, the CDR3 reads TGTGCCAGCAGCTTTAGAGAGGGCCCCTCCAATGAGCAGTACTTC. Its protein product is CASSFREGPSNEQYF.

Note on this clonotype: One base away lies a much larger clone, so this may be a sequencing read error. The chain links TRBV4-1 to TRBJ2-7; possible D gene TRBD2, 6 bases. This CDR3 is built from 14 residues. Germline CDR1 reads MGHRA; CDR2 reads YSYEKL. V was trimmed by 1 base and J by 6 bases, leaving 13 bases between them. The CDR3 is CASSQVIDGGEQYF. DNA for the CDR3: TGCGCCAGCAGCCAAGTGATTGACGGGGGCGAGCAGTACTTC.

The chain links TRBV4-1 to TRBJ2-1, with TRBD2 matching 7 bases. The CDR3 has 17 amino acids. V lost 2 bases and J lost 5; bases outside the gene matches: 12. The germline V gene encodes CDR1 MGHRA and CDR2 YSYEKL. The CDR3 DNA reads as TGCGCCAGCAGCCAACTCCCCCCGGGACTATCTAACAATGAGCAGTTCTTC. It specifies CASSQLPPGLSNNEQFF.

About this clonotype itself: A much larger clone lies a single base off, so this may be a read error. CDR3 nucleotide sequence: TGTGCCTGCAGCTTGTTATCAGGGGATAGCAATCAGCCCCAGCATTTT. Protein sequence: CACSLLSGDSNQPQHF. The gene calls are TRBV6-6 and TRBJ1-5; TRBD1 is a possible D gene (6 bases). Per the germline V gene, CDR1 is MNHNY and CDR2 is SVGAGI (reference sequence). There are 16 residues in the CDR3.

In its sample, this clonotype was seen a few times. The CDR3 here is CSARSWTSADTQYF. The CDR3 region has the DNA TGCAGTGCCCGGAGCTGGACTAGCGCAGATACGCAGTATTTT. This chain joins TRBV20-1 and TRBJ2-3, with 9 bases aligning to TRBD2. The CDR3 consists of 14 residues. V shed 6 bases, J shed 4 bases, and the junction held 8 bases outside the gene matches. Germline values: CDR1 DFQATT, CDR2 SNEGSKA (reference sequence).

The V call is TRBV27, the J call TRBJ2-5; D possibly corresponds to TRBD2 (7 bases). Germline loops: CDR1 MNHEY, CDR2 SMNVEV (reference sequence). The V gene lost 0 bases and the J gene lost 7 bases, with 12 bases spanning the gap. The CDR3 spans 14 residues. This CDR3 reads CASSLSGGLGTQYF. CDR3 nucleotide sequence: TGTGCCAGCAGTTTATCGGGGGGGCTGGGGACCCAGTACTTC.